This is a list of T cell receptor beta chains from one sample in a study of regulatory T cells in long-lasting Graves disease. TCRdb re-derived calls from the multiplex PCR reads in MiXCR, one entry per CDR3 protein. The table records about 440,000 distinct CDR3 sequences, about 17% of them present only once. In addition, the sample was reused for a study of T cells in Graves' hyperthyroidism and ophthalmopathy.

The sample in question was peripheral blood mononuclear cells (PBMCs), obtained at new diagnosis, from a patient treated with antithyroid drugs. The origin of the receptors is a woman aged 30 to 39 with Graves disease. Both conserved end residues are part of each CDR3. A D gene is named only where the DNA matches it firmly. Only part of the rows carry a size: once, few, many, or a class if the clone is expanded.

j_call clone_size d_call v_call cdr3_aa cdr3_nt
TRBJ1-1 many TRBD1 TRBV19 CASSKARTGLDTEAFF TGTGCCAGTAGTAAGGCTCGGACAGGTTTGGACACTGAAGCTTTCTTT
TRBJ2-3 many - TRBV3-1 CASSRSAGHSTDTQYF TGTGCCAGCAGCCGGTCGGCCGGCCATAGCACAGATACGCAGTATTTT
TRBJ1-2 many TRBD1 TRBV13 CASSPKGQSFNYGYTF TGTGCCAGCAGCCCAAAGGGACAGAGTTTTAACTATGGCTACACCTTC
TRBJ2-7 - - TRBV7-2 CASSFLRGTLYSEQYF TGTGCCAGCAGCTTCCTGCGCGGGACGCTCTATAGCGAGCAGTACTTC
TRBJ2-3 many TRBD1 TRBV5-1 CASTPKTTDRNSPSDTQYF TGCGCCAGCACTCCCAAAACCACGGACAGGAACTCCCCTTCAGATACGCAGTATTTT
TRBJ1-4 few - TRBV20-1 CGGRTNEKLFF TGCGGGGGCAGAACTAATGAAAAACTGTTTTTT
TRBJ2-1 - - TRBV6-2/TRBV6-3 CASLLPSYNEQFF TGTGCCAGCCTCCTCCCGTCCTACAATGAGCAGTTCTTC
TRBJ1-1 - TRBD1 TRBV19 CASSGTGAPEAFF TGTGCCAGCTCCGGGACAGGGGCCCCTGAAGCTTTCTTT
TRBJ2-1 - - TRBV24-1 CATSEPRTDTRNEQFF TGTGCCACCAGCGAACCACGGACGGACACAAGAAATGAGCAGTTCTTC
TRBJ2-3 few TRBD2 TRBV9 CASSVASGSYTDTQYF TGTGCCAGCAGCGTCGCTAGCGGGAGTTACACAGATACGCAGTATTTT
TRBJ2-3 many - TRBV6-2/TRBV6-3 CASSLPGRTDTQYF TGTGCCAGCAGTTTGCCGGGCCGCACAGATACGCAGTATTTT
TRBJ2-6 - - TRBV6-2/TRBV6-3 CASQEGAGANVLTF TGTGCCAGCCAGGAAGGAGCTGGGGCCAACGTCCTGACTTTC
TRBJ2-3 many - TRBV5-1 CASSLNPRRTDTQYF TGCGCCAGCAGCCTAAACCCACGTCGCACAGATACGCAGTATTTT
TRBJ2-3 - TRBD1 TRBV13 CASSFGRGLGDTQYF TGTGCCAGCAGCTTCGGCAGGGGGCTGGGAGATACGCAGTATTTT
TRBJ2-5 few TRBD1 TRBV19 CASSLYNKGQRETQYF TGTGCCAGTAGCCTCTATAACAAGGGACAGAGGGAGACCCAGTACTTC
TRBJ1-5 many - TRBV19 CASSIFGQNNQPQHF TGTGCCAGTAGTATATTCGGACAGAACAATCAGCCCCAGCATTTT
TRBJ2-5 - - TRBV6-1 CASSLFGHTQETQYF TGTGCCAGCAGTCTCTTCGGACATACTCAAGAGACCCAGTACTTC
TRBJ2-7 many TRBD1 TRBV13 CASSPDRGSNEQYF TGTGCCAGCAGCCCCGACAGGGGGTCGAACGAGCAGTACTTC
TRBJ1-5 - - TRBV5-4 CASSFAGRDQPQHF TGTGCCAGCAGCTTTGCAGGCCGGGATCAGCCCCAGCATTTT
TRBJ2-7 few - TRBV20-1 CSARDIQRAFSYEQYF TGCAGTGCTAGAGACATTCAGCGGGCTTTCTCCTACGAGCAGTACTTC
TRBJ2-2 - - TRBV10-3 CAISEAEPMVELFF TGTGCCATCAGTGAGGCAGAACCGATGGTGGAGCTGTTTTTT
TRBJ1-6 many - TRBV3-1 CASSPSLGLASPLHF TGTGCCAGCAGCCCTTCGTTGGGGCTGGCTTCACCCCTCCACTTT
TRBJ2-7 many TRBD2 TRBV12-5 CASGLVRRGLAGGDPYEQYF TGTGCTAGTGGTTTGGTACGTCGAGGCCTAGCGGGAGGCGACCCCTACGAGCAGTACTTC
TRBJ2-3 many TRBD2 TRBV12-3/TRBV12-4 CASRGTSGSGDTQYF TGTGCCAGCAGGGGGACTAGCGGGAGCGGTGATACGCAGTATTTT
TRBJ2-3 few TRBD2 TRBV7-9 CASSAPTLAGVNF TGTGCCAGCAGCGCCCCGACCTTGGCGGGGGTAAATTTT
TRBJ1-2 many - TRBV10-3 CAIQLGGEANYGYTF TGTGCCATACAACTAGGCGGGGAAGCTAACTATGGCTACACCTTC
TRBJ2-2 many TRBD2 TRBV30 CAWSGLAGETLDTGELFF TGTGCCTGGAGTGGACTAGCGGGAGAGACCTTAGACACCGGGGAGCTGTTTTTT
TRBJ1-5 many - TRBV27 CASSMLGQFSNQPQHF TGTGCCAGCAGTATGCTAGGACAGTTTAGCAATCAGCCCCAGCATTTT
TRBJ2-3 many - TRBV6-1 CASRPASGVSTDTQYF TGTGCCAGCAGGCCTGCGTCAGGCGTGAGCACAGATACGCAGTATTTT
TRBJ2-7 once - TRBV3-1 CASSQDGASIQGYEQYF TGTGCCAGCAGCCAAGATGGGGCATCGATCCAAGGGTACGAACAGTACTTC
TRBJ2-5 many TRBD1 TRBV2 CASRGHGQGWAETQYF TGTGCCAGCAGGGGACACGGACAGGGGTGGGCGGAGACCCAGTACTTC
TRBJ2-2 few - TRBV19 CASSISRTGELFF TGTGCCAGTAGTATCTCCCGCACCGGGGAGCTGTTTTTT
TRBJ2-1 many - TRBV7-6 CASSLAVASYNEQFF TGTGCCAGCAGCTTAGCGGTGGCTTCCTACAATGAGCAGTTCTTC
TRBJ2-5 few - TRBV7-9 CASSTNRDLEWLETQYF TGTGCCAGCAGCACCAATCGGGACCTAGAGTGGTTGGAGACCCAGTACTTC
TRBJ1-3 few TRBD1 TRBV27 CASSPTGGSGNTIYF TGTGCCAGCAGTCCGACAGGGGGCTCTGGAAACACCATATATTTT
TRBJ2-7 many TRBD1 TRBV13 CASSSRTGVPEQYF TGTGCCAGCAGCTCACGGACAGGGGTTCCCGAGCAGTACTTC
TRBJ2-5 many TRBD2 TRBV6-5 CASSSGGRPTTQYF TGTGCCAGCAGTTCCGGCGGGAGGCCGACGACCCAGTACTTC
TRBJ2-1 - TRBD2 TRBV7-9 CASSTSGRWNEQFF TGTGCCAGCAGCACTAGCGGGAGGTGGAATGAGCAGTTCTTC
TRBJ1-5 - TRBD1 TRBV7-9 CASSAQGANYSNQPQHF TGTGCCAGCAGCGCTCAGGGGGCTAACTATAGCAATCAGCCCCAGCATTTT
TRBJ2-3 once TRBD2 TRBV5-1 CASSVAGPRDTQYF TGTGCCAGCAGCGTAGCGGGTCCGAGAGATACGCAGTATTTT
TRBJ2-5 many - TRBV27 CASSPTPATSQETQYF TGTGCCAGCAGTCCCACCCCCGCAACGTCCCAAGAGACCCAGTACTTC
TRBJ2-7 - TRBD2 TRBV28 CASSLLGGRAGYEQYF TGTGCCAGCAGTTTATTGGGCGGGAGGGCAGGGTACGAGCAGTACTTC
TRBJ2-1 - TRBD2 TRBV19 CASSTTGTGGRFF TGTGCCAGTAGTACGACCGGAACGGGAGGGCGGTTCTTC
TRBJ2-1 many - TRBV11-1 CTSSLGVGAGQFF TGTACCAGCAGCTTAGGGGTGGGGGCAGGGCAGTTCTTC
TRBJ2-4 few - TRBV7-2 CASSPLGWGRNIQYF TGTGCCAGCAGCCCCTTGGGTTGGGGTCGAAACATTCAGTACTTC
TRBJ2-5 few TRBD2 TRBV12-3/TRBV12-4 CASSLLSGAQETQYF TGTGCCAGCAGTCTACTTAGCGGGGCTCAAGAGACCCAGTACTTC
TRBJ2-7 few - TRBV5-1 CASSLAPAYEPYF TGCGCCAGCAGCTTGGCACCAGCCTACGAGCCGTACTTC
TRBJ2-2 few - TRBV27 CASSVNRGGAGELFF TGTGCCAGCAGCGTAAATAGAGGGGGGGCCGGGGAGCTGTTTTTT
TRBJ1-1 many - TRBV6-5 CASSWEGMNTEAFF TGTGCCAGCAGTTGGGAAGGGATGAACACTGAAGCTTTCTTT
TRBJ2-2 many - TRBV11-1 CASSSNTDTGELFF TGTGCCAGCAGCTCTAACACAGACACCGGGGAGCTGTTTTTT